These 18 T cell receptor beta chains were sequenced from one sample in a study of T-cell memory formation after mild COVID-19. TCRdb fed the 5' RACE reads into MiXCR, producing one record per CDR3 protein. In the table there are about 14,000 distinct CDR3 sequences, approximately 19% of which are singletons. The sequenced material came from PBMCs or a T cell subset sorted from them (not recorded which). The source is an adult woman who had mild COVID-19 (a few samples of this study predate the infection). Cell type and time point are not known.

The table lists this clonotype with a few counts. The V call is TRBV5-4, the J call TRBJ2-3; D call uncertain. CDR1 SGHNT and CDR2 YYREEE come from the germline V gene (reference sequence). V was trimmed by 4 bases and J by 3 bases, leaving 6 bases between them. This CDR3 contains 12 residues. The CDR3 nucleotides are TGTGCCAGCAGCATGGGAACAGATACGCAGTATTTT. Translated: CASSMGTDTQYF.

The table lists this clonotype with many counts. The V call is TRBV20-1, the J call TRBJ2-5; 12 nucleotides match TRBD2. The CDR3 extends over 18 amino acids. Germline CDR1 is DFQATT and CDR2 is SNEGSKA (reference sequence). Trimming took 0 bases from V and 5 from J; bases not matched to a gene: 13. CDR3 sequence: CSARDLASGGAGAETQYF. CDR3 DNA: TGCAGTGCTAGAGATCTCGCTAGCGGGGGGGCCGGGGCGGAGACCCAGTACTTC.

This clonotype was recorded at least ten times. This chain connects TRBV5-1 to TRBJ2-5; D gene unclear. V was clipped by 4 bases and J by 1 base, with 2 bases between them. Germline CDR1 and CDR2: SGHRS and YFSETQ. This CDR3 contains 11 residues. As DNA, the CDR3 is TGCGCCAGCAGCGCCCAAGAGACCCAGTACTTC. Protein: CASSAQETQYF.

There are many counts of this clonotype. V gene TRBV9 combines with J gene TRBJ2-5; D might be TRBD1 (6 bases). The CDR3 length is 14 residues. Trimming took 0 bases from V and 4 from J, leaving 10 bases between them. Germline values: CDR1 SGDLS, CDR2 YYNGEE. This CDR3 reads CASSVGSRGETQYF. The CDR3 DNA reads as TGTGCCAGCAGCGTAGGATCCAGGGGAGAGACCCAGTACTTC. Filled out from reference TRBV9 and TRBJ2-5, the complete variable domain reads DSGVTQTPKHLITATGQRVTLRCSPRSGDLSVYWYQQSLDQGLQFLIQYYNGEERAKGNILERFSAQQFPDLHSELNLSSLELGDSALYFCASSVGSRGETQYFGPGTRLLVL.

This chain joins TRBV11-3 and TRBJ1-3; D is possibly TRBD1 (5 bases). V lost 4 bases and J 1 base, leaving 8 bases between the germline ends. Germline V gene sequence: CDR1 SGHNT, CDR2 YENEEA. CDR3 length: 14 residues. CDR3 DNA: TGTGCCAGCAGCTGGGGGATATCTGGAAACACCATATATTTT. Translation gives CASSWGISGNTIYF.

There are many counts of this clonotype. This rearrangement joins TRBV7-2 to TRBJ2-7; possibly TRBD2 for D (6 bases). Trimming cost V 6 bases and J 5 bases, with 8 bases left between them. The germline V gene encodes CDR1 SGHTA and CDR2 FQGNSA. The CDR3 runs to 11 residues. The CDR3 DNA sequence: TGTGCCAGCAGTTCGGGGGACGAGCAGTACTTC. Protein: CASSSGDEQYF.

Ten or more counts support this clonotype. The J gene is TRBJ1-2, the V gene TRBV29-1, with D maybe TRBD1 (5 bases). The CDR3 totals 11 residues. Germline CDR1 is SQVTM and CDR2 is ANQGSEA. The V end lost 4 bases, the J end lost 6 bases, and 9 bases lay between the germline ends. CDR3 sequence: CSVAGLDGYTF. CDR3 DNA: TGCAGCGTTGCAGGGTTAGATGGCTACACCTTC.

The chain carries TRBV6-5 and TRBJ1-2; D is undetermined. The V end lost 0 bases, the J end lost 6 bases, and 23 bases lay between the germline ends. In germline, CDR1 is MNHEY, CDR2 SVGAGI. This CDR3 is built from 18 residues. This CDR3 is CASSYSTVHGGIRNGYTF. The CDR3 DNA reads as TGTGCCAGCAGTTACTCCACGGTGCATGGAGGCATTCGAAATGGCTACACCTTC.

This clonotype was found many times. The V gene is TRBV12-3 or TRBV12-4, the J gene TRBJ2-1; TRBD2 matches 13 bases. The CDR3 sequence is 15 residues long. The junction had 13 bases not matched to a gene; V was cut back by 5 bases and J by 15 bases. In DNA form, the CDR3 reads TGTGCCAGCAGTCGGGGGGGGACTAGCGGGACCAGGCGGTTCTTC. Translation: CASSRGGTSGTRRFF.

The sample holds many counts of this clonotype. The genes are TRBV12-3 or TRBV12-4 and TRBJ2-3; 10 bases are shared with TRBD1. CDR3 size: 19 residues. The ends lost 4 bases at V and 0 bases at J; junction bases unmatched: 13. The CDR3 protein is CASSSLLLDRGRSTDTQYF. The CDR3 bases are TGTGCCAGCAGTTCCCTACTTTTAGACAGGGGGCGTAGCACAGATACGCAGTATTTT.

This clonotype was recorded many times. As DNA, the CDR3 is TGTGCCAGCTCACCCCTGAGCGGGACGTCCTACGAGCAGTACTTC. Its protein product is CASSPLSGTSYEQYF. This chain links TRBV18 with TRBJ2-7, with 7 bases identical to TRBD2. The CDR3 covers 15 residues. The germline gives CDR1 KGHSH, CDR2 LQKENI. The V gene end was trimmed by 3 bases and the J gene end by 1 base; junction bases not matched to a gene: 6. Complete variable domain (other parts from reference TRBV18 and TRBJ2-7): NAGVMQNPRHLVRRRGQEARLRCSPMKGHSHVYWYRQLPEEGLKFMVYLQKENIIDESGMPKERFSAEFPKEGPSILRIQQVVRGDSAAYFCASSPLSGTSYEQYFGPGTRLTVT.

In this sample, this clonotype turned up many times. The genes are TRBV4-1 and TRBJ2-2; D gene uncertain. The CDR3 covers 14 residues. The V gene lost 0 bases and the J gene lost 4 bases, with 6 bases spanning the gap. The germline V gene has CDR1 MGHRA and CDR2 YSYEKL. CDR3 in amino acids: CASSQDRSTGELFF. For the CDR3, the DNA is TGCGCCAGCAGCCAAGACAGGTCCACCGGGGAGCTGTTTTTT.

This clonotype was detected many times. V and J are TRBV5-5 and TRBJ2-7, with D perhaps given as TRBD1 or TRBD2 (5 bases each). CDR3 length: 19 amino acids. Per the germline V gene, CDR1 is SGHKS and CDR2 is YYEKEE (reference sequence). V was trimmed by 4 bases and J by 0 bases, leaving 26 bases between them. CDR3 in amino acids: CASSPRGASRVPSSYEQYF. Here the CDR3 DNA reads TGTGCCAGCAGCCCTCGAGGGGCTTCCCGCGTCCCGAGCTCCTACGAGCAGTACTTC. The full variable domain, in which reference TRBV5-5 and TRBJ2-7 provide the parts outside the CDR3, is DAGVTQSPTHLIKTRGQQVTLRCSPISGHKSVSWYQQVLGQGPQFIFQYYEKEERGRGNFPDRFSARQFPNYSSELNVNALLLGDSALYLCASSPRGASRVPSSYEQYFGPGTRLTVT.

The CDR3 coding sequence is TGCGCCAGCAGCCAAGATCTCACGCCCCAATGGGCCCAGCATTTT. This gives the protein CASSQDLTPQWAQHF. V is TRBV4-3 and J is TRBJ1-5; no definite D call. The V gene's germline CDR1 is LGHNA and CDR2 YSLEER. This CDR3 comprises 15 residues. V was shortened by 0 bases and J by 11 bases, with 17 bases between the two germline ends.

In this sample, this clonotype turned up a few times. The chain uses TRBV25-1 and TRBJ1-6; possibly TRBD1 for D (5 bases). Trimming shortened V by 3 bases and J by 7 bases, and 10 bases separated the two germline ends. The CDR3 has 14 residues. The germline CDR1 and CDR2 sequences are MGHDK and SYGVNS. CDR3 nucleotide sequence: TGTGCCAGCAGTGAGGGGCCCGCGAATTCACCCCTCCACTTT. This gives the protein CASSEGPANSPLHF.

This clonotype has at least ten counts. The chain couples TRBV7-9 to TRBJ1-4, with D perhaps TRBD1 (6 bases). This CDR3 region has 15 residues. Per the germline V gene, CDR1 is SEHNR and CDR2 is FQNEAQ (reference sequence). Trimming cost V 2 bases and J 7 bases, with 14 bases left between them. CDR3 DNA sequence: TGTGCCAGCAGCTTAACGGGGGGACAAGGTGAAAAACTGTTTTTT. This encodes CASSLTGGQGEKLFF.

This clonotype was recorded at least ten times. The chain employs TRBV7-3 and TRBJ1-1; D is undetermined. The germline CDR1 and CDR2 sequences are SGHTA and FQGTGA. The CDR3 runs to 15 residues. Trimming removed 1 base from V and 1 base from J, with 10 bases in between. The CDR3 DNA reads as TGTGCCAGCAGCTTAAGCGGACGGGGGAACACTGAAGCTTTCTTT. It specifies CASSLSGRGNTEAFF.

The V gene is TRBV19, the J gene TRBJ1-5; D is possibly TRBD1 (6 bases). This CDR3 is 12 amino acids long. Germline lookup yields CDR1 LNHDA and CDR2 SQIVND (reference sequence). The V end was cut by 6 bases, the J end by 4 bases, with 7 bases between. CDR3 nucleotide sequence: TGTGCCAGTAGGGGACAAAATCAGCCCCAGCATTTT. Translating it yields CASRGQNQPQHF. The full variable domain, in which reference TRBV19 and TRBJ1-5 provide the parts outside the CDR3, is DGGITQSPKYLFRKEGQNVTLSCEQNLNHDAMYWYRQDPGQGLRLIYYSQIVNDFQKGDIAEGYSVSREKKESFPLTVTSAQKNPTAFYLCASRGQNQPQHFGDGTRLSIL.